Each of the 15 T cell receptor beta chains below was sequenced from the same sample in a study of blood T cell repertoires in COVID-19. Assay: immunoSEQ multiplex PCR; the TCRdb copy retains only in-frame clones and omits some. The sample records 90,000 to 120,000 clones, about four fifths being singletons. The sample was peripheral blood. The receptors here all came from a woman between 65 and 79 years old with acute or convalescent COVID-19.

The J gene is TRBJ2-7, the V gene TRBV7-9, with a weak D call TRBD1 (7 bases). Germline V gene data show CDR1 as SEHNR and CDR2 as FQNEAQ (reference sequence). There are 14 residues in the CDR3. Trimming pared 1 base from V and 7 bases from J, leaving 14 bases between. The CDR3 DNA is TGTGCCAGCAGCTTAGGGCCAGGGGGAGGTGAGCAGTACTTC. Its protein is CASSLGPGGGEQYF.

The chain combines TRBV7-2 with TRBJ1-1; D is unresolved. The CDR3 is made up of 14 amino acids. Trimming took off 1 base at V and 4 bases at J, with 10 bases between the two ends. Germline values: CDR1 SGHTA, CDR2 FQGNSA. The CDR3 coding sequence is TGTGCCAGCAGCTTAGTATGGGCGGGCACTGAAGCTTTCTTT. It encodes CASSLVWAGTEAFF. Complete variable domain (other parts from reference TRBV7-2 and TRBJ1-1): GAGVSQSPSNKVTEKGKDVELRCDPISGHTALYWYRQSLGQGLEFLIYFQGNSAPDKSGLPSDRFSAERTGGSVSTLTIQRTQQEDSAVYLCASSLVWAGTEAFFGQGTRLTVV.

The V call is TRBV6-5, the J call TRBJ2-5; 8 nucleotides match TRBD1. Germline V lookup: CDR1 MNHEY, CDR2 SVGAGI. V trimming: 8 bases; J trimming: 5 bases; junction bases outside the gene matches: 13. CDR3 length: 15 residues. This CDR3 is CASAQTGDRRETQYF. Written as DNA, the CDR3 is TGTGCCAGCGCCCAGACAGGGGACCGGCGGGAGACCCAGTACTTC.

This clone was counted between two and nine times. The J gene is TRBJ2-7, the V gene TRBV5-1; possible D gene TRBD2, 6 bases. V was pared by 0 bases and J by 0 bases, with 13 bases between. The CDR3 contains 16 residues. The germline gives CDR1 SGHRS, CDR2 YFSETQ. In DNA form, the CDR3 reads TGCGCCAGCAGCTTGGGAGGGACTGGATTCTCCTACGAGCAGTACGTC. It codes for CASSLGGTGFSYEQYV.

V is TRBV6-6 and J is TRBJ1-2, with D maybe TRBD1 (6 bases). Trimming shortened V by 5 bases and J by 2 bases, and 21 bases separated the two germline ends. The CDR3 is 17 amino acids. CDR1 is MNHNY, CDR2 SVGAGI, per germline (reference sequence). This CDR3 is CASSQRTSGTKNYGYTF. The CDR3 DNA reads TGTGCCAGCAGTCAAAGGACCTCCGGGACAAAAAACTATGGCTACACCTTC.

The rearrangement joins TRBV5-1 to TRBJ2-2, with TRBD2 matching over 7 bases. The CDR3 runs to 15 residues. Germline loops: CDR1 SGHRS, CDR2 YFSETQ. V trimming: 0 bases; J trimming: 3 bases; junction bases outside the gene matches: 2. For the CDR3, the DNA is TGCGCCAGCAGCTTGGTACGGGGGGACACCGGGGAGCTGTTTTTT. Translation: CASSLVRGDTGELFF. Looking up the rest from reference TRBV5-1 and TRBJ2-2 gives the full variable domain: KAGVTQTPRYLIKTRGQQVTLSCSPISGHRSVSWYQQTPGQGLQFLFEYFSETQRNKGNFPGRFSGRQFSNSRSEMNVSTLELGDSALYLCASSLVRGDTGELFFGEGSRLTVL.

The CDR3 bases are TGTGCCAGCAGCAACGGGGGTGTCACTGAAGCTTTCTTT. Protein product: CASSNGGVTEAFF. V usage is TRBV6-5 and J usage is TRBJ1-1, with D perhaps TRBD1 (5 bases). V shed 6 bases and J shed 4 bases, with 12 bases lying between them. From germline, CDR1 is MNHEY and CDR2 SVGAGI. This CDR3 region has 13 residues.

The rearrangement links TRBV30 to TRBJ2-2; TRBD1 agrees at 9 bases. J gave up 5 bases and V 5 bases, and 9 bases lay outside the gene matches. The germline V gene has CDR1 GTSNPN and CDR2 SVGIG (reference sequence). CDR3 length: 15 amino acids. The DNA of the CDR3 is TGTGCCTGGCGATACAGGGGGCGCGTTACCGGGGAGCTGTTTTTT. It is translated as CAWRYRGRVTGELFF.

The J gene is TRBJ1-5, the V gene TRBV3-1 (or the pseudogene TRBV3-2), with D maybe TRBD1 (6 bases). Deletions cut 6 bases from V and 4 bases from J, with 7 bases between. The germline V gene encodes CDR1 LGHDT and CDR2 YNNKEL (reference sequence). The CDR3 has 12 amino acids. The CDR3: CASSQGNQPQHF. Here the CDR3 DNA reads TGTGCCAGCAGTCAGGGGAATCAGCCCCAGCATTTT.

The chain combines TRBV4-2 with TRBJ2-1; D is ambiguous. The CDR3 extends over 13 amino acids. V lost 0 bases, J lost 8 bases, and 8 bases lay in between. Germline V gives CDR1 LGHNA, CDR2 YNFKEQ. The CDR3: CASSQDYAHEQFF. In DNA, the CDR3 is TGTGCCAGCAGCCAAGACTACGCTCATGAGCAGTTCTTC.

This rearrangement joins TRBV28 to TRBJ1-3; no clear D gene. V gave up 3 bases and J gave up 1 base, with 10 bases separating them. The CDR3 loop spans 15 amino acids. The V gene's germline CDR1 is MDHEN and CDR2 SYDVKM. In DNA form, the CDR3 reads TGTGCCAGCAGTTTTCTCCTGACTTCTGGAAACACCATATATTTT. It encodes CASSFLLTSGNTIYF.

The rearrangement joins TRBV19 to TRBJ1-2; 9 positions agree with TRBD1. Germline trimming cut 5 bases from V and 8 bases from J; bases unmatched to any gene: 6. From germline, CDR1 is LNHDA and CDR2 SQIVND (reference sequence). There are 13 residues in the CDR3. Written as DNA, the CDR3 is TGTGCCAGTAGTCTCCGGACAGGGGACGGCTACACCTTC. Amino acid sequence: CASSLRTGDGYTF.

This CDR3 reads CASRDGTGRNTEAFF. As DNA, the CDR3 is TGTGCCAGCAGGGACGGGACAGGGAGGAACACTGAAGCTTTCTTT. The chain couples TRBV25-1 to TRBJ1-1; 9 nucleotides agree with TRBD1. V lost 6 bases, J lost 1 base, and 6 bases stayed unmatched. Germline CDR1 MGHDK, CDR2 SYGVNS. CDR3 size: 15 residues. The entire variable domain, with the rest obtained from reference TRBV25-1 and TRBJ1-1, is as follows: EADIYQTPRYLVIGTGKKITLECSQTMGHDKMYWYQQDPGMELHLIHYSYGVNSTEKGDLSSESTVSRIRTEHFPLTLESARPSHTSQYLCASRDGTGRNTEAFFGQGTRLTVV.

This chain joins TRBV12-3 or TRBV12-4 and TRBJ1-5, with a tentative D call TRBD1 (6 bases). This CDR3 region has 13 residues. V dropped 6 bases and J dropped 15 bases, with 21 bases sitting between them. This CDR3 reads CASSLFMGALGHF. As DNA, the CDR3 is TGTGCCAGCAGCCTGTTCATGGGGGCGCTTGGGCATTTT.

The chain couples TRBV7-9 to TRBJ2-3; tentatively, D is TRBD1 (5 bases). Germline CDR1 SEHNR, CDR2 FQNEAQ (reference sequence). Trimming took off 4 bases at V and 8 bases at J, with 10 bases between the two ends. The CDR3 sequence is 12 residues long. The CDR3 DNA reads TGTGCCAGCAGCTCTCAGGGTGGTACGCAGTATTTT. This sequence encodes CASSSQGGTQYF.